Here is one T cell receptor (beta chain) with its context. The target of this receptor is not known. One base away there is no much larger clone; base qualities are not given. This sample is drawn from a study of Graves' ophthalmopathy and Graves' hyperthyroidism listed by TCRdb under 2018. Notes on the research overall: Peripheral blood was collected at initial diagnosis, before any treatment. In total, over 130 blood samples were TCR-sequenced: 40 to 45 ophthalmopathy, 75 hyperthyroidism and roughly 17 hyperthyroidism-to-ophthalmopathy patients. After sampling, hyperthyroidism patients received methimazole starting at 30 mg daily, and ophthalmopathy patients received high-dose intravenous methylprednisolone. To explore V-J signatures distinguishing ophthalmopathy from hyperthyroidism, a discovery set of around 97 patients (about 44 ophthalmopathy, 57 stable hyperthyroidism) was enrolled. The study used signatures of the TCR beta repertoire to tell Graves' ophthalmopathy apart from Graves' hyperthyroidism and to predict which patients would progress to ophthalmopathy. In 6 or 7 hyperthyroidism patients, T-cell repertoires of thyroid tissue and blood were compared. For training and testing, the 100 or so patients in the discovery cohort were randomly divided in a 7:3 ratio. For independent validation, a separate cohort was made up of 18 hyperthyroidism patients plus 17 patients who later progressed from hyperthyroidism to ophthalmopathy.

Points the paper makes about the study in general: In cross-validation, the 13-signature model distinguished ophthalmopathy from stable hyperthyroidism with nearly 90% sensitivity and almost 83% specificity, and in the test set the corresponding values were roughly 78% and 74%. Among expanded thyroid clonotypes with frequency above 0.001, most also showed up in blood, which suggests that blood repertoires may reflect the thyroid immune response. In validation, the model predicted ophthalmopathy progression with 70.59% sensitivity and around 72% specificity; 12 predicted patients were CT-confirmed with GO in a median of approximately 6.2 months. Sample size was not statistically predetermined, and group allocation was not concealed from the investigators.

For repertoire sequencing, the TCR beta CDR3 regions were amplified from RNA transcripts. The first round of RT-PCR was done with HTBI primers and the Qiagen OneStep RT-PCR kit, and was followed by a second round of multiplex PCR, then size selection and purification. The libraries underwent paired-end sequencing with 100 bp reads on an Illumina HiSeq2000. Turning to the authors' computational methods: SOAPnuke was used for read processing, and reads with adapters, uncalled bases, a mean Phred below 15, or no exact constant-primer or identifier match were discarded. COPE v1.2.5 was used to merge the high-quality paired reads. Clonotypes were defined as unique nucleotide sequences and were aligned to IMGT TRB V, D and J references using MiTCR v1.1. The analysis was limited to V-J combinations with a frequency above 0.0001, which together covered about 99% of the repertoires. A TCR clonal expansion and chaos score per V-J combination was defined as the ratio of F50 clonal expansion to chaos observed in the TCRdist matrix. Welch's t-statistics and random forest were used to narrow the features down to more than 10 V-J combinations, which were then fed into a naive Bayes classifier. The similarity between thyroid and blood repertoires was quantified using the Morisita-Horn index. The public sequencing data were trimmed at Q25 with fastp and processed into clonotypes with MiXCR by TCRdb, which kept only in-frame beta chains. Entries that share a CDR3 protein sequence are merged under the most common genes and DNA. These V and J calls derive from TCRdb rather than the authors' analysis. This sample gives about half a million distinct CDR3 sequences in total; around 14% of them show up just once. 8% to 10% of the sample is held by the ten biggest clonotypes.

The ophthalmopathy patients had moderately to severely active disease, with a Clinical Activity Score of 3 or higher, a NOSPECS grade of 4 or higher, and a disease duration of less than 3 months. Patients were excluded if they had other autoimmune diseases, uncontrolled infections, pregnancy or lactation. Diagnosis relied on clinical symptoms, serum thyroxine, TRAb, thyroid ultrasound and orbital computed tomography. Ficoll-Paque density gradient centrifugation was used to isolate PBMCs from 10 ml of fresh peripheral blood. Total RNA was extracted with Trizol reagent and quality-checked on an Agilent 2100 Bioanalyzer. Relative to germline, V is missing 7 bases and J is missing 9 bases, with 10 bases of the junction outside any gene match. The CDR3 numbers 15 residues from cysteine through phenylalanine. CDR3 DNA is the only sequence kept; it has 45 bases, read in frame from the first base. Sequences SGDLS (CDR1) and YYNGEE (CDR2) are obtained from the germline V gene.

Material for sequencing was blood. The sequence was collected from a woman under 40 with Graves' ophthalmopathy. Donor details come from another sample of the same person, matched by shared clones. The V gene is TRBV9 and the J gene is TRBJ1-6; the central 10 bases match TRBD1. The DNA sequence follows: TGTGCCAGCGGTTCCACCGGGACAGGGGCTTCACCCCTCCACTTT. Translated, this is CASGSTGTGASPLHF.